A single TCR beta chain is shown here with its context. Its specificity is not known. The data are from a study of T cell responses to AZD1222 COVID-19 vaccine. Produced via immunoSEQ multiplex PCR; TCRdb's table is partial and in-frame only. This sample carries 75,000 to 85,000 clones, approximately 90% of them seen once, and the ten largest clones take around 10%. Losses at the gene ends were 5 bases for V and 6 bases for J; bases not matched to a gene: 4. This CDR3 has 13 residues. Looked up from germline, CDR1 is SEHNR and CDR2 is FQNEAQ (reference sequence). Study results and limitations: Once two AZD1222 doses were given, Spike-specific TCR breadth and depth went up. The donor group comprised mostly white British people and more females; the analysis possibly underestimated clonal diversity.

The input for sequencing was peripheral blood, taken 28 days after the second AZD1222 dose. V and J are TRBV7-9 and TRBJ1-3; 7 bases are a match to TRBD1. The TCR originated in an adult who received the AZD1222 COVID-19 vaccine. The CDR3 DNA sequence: TGTGCCAGCAGCCCAACAGGGGCAAACACCATATATTTT. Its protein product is CASSPTGANTIYF.